Detailed here is one TCR beta chain. The sample originates from a study of T cell changes during pregnancy in multiple sclerosis. The method was immunoSEQ multiplex PCR; TCRdb's version includes in-frame clones alone and lacks a portion of them. The sample lists tens of thousands of clones; approximately 92% were seen once. This CDR3 is built from 14 residues. With V trimmed by 2 bases and J by 4 bases, 3 bases remained unmatched. Germline CDR1 SGDLS, CDR2 YYNGEE. The sample here was peripheral blood, taken after pregnancy. The TCR originated in a female donor with multiple sclerosis, enrolled in a pregnancy study. The rearrangement joins TRBV9 to TRBJ1-2; 9 nucleotides line up with TRBD1. The CDR3 reads CASSVAQGAYGYTF. As DNA, the CDR3 is TGTGCCAGCAGCGTGGCACAGGGGGCCTATGGCTACACCTTC. Filled out from reference TRBV9 and TRBJ1-2, the complete variable domain reads DSGVTQTPKHLITATGQRVTLRCSPRSGDLSVYWYQQSLDQGLQFLIQYYNGEERAKGNILERFSAQQFPDLHSELNLSSLELGDSALYFCASSVAQGAYGYTFGSGTRLTVV.